These 17 T cell receptor beta chains came from one sample sequenced in a study of blood T cell repertoires in COVID-19. Sequencing used immunoSEQ multiplex PCR; TCRdb keeps in-frame clones, though not all of them. The table includes under 200,000 clones, around 87% detected once. The source material was peripheral blood. These receptors were collected from a woman older than 75 in a cohort sampled during active or convalescent COVID-19.

This chain links TRBV15 with TRBJ1-1; D not certain. Germline V gene lookup returns CDR1 LNHNV and CDR2 YYDKDF (reference sequence). The V and J ends lost 2 bases and 1 base respectively, with 8 bases between them. This CDR3 is 14 amino acids long. The CDR3 protein is CATSRYSGNTEAFF. The CDR3 region has the DNA TGTGCCACCAGCAGATACTCAGGGAACACTGAAGCTTTCTTT.

V gene TRBV18 combines with J gene TRBJ2-1, with TRBD2 identical over 15 bases. Germline CDR1 and CDR2: KGHSH and LQKENI. The V gene end was trimmed by 4 bases and the J gene end by 5 bases; junction bases not matched to a gene: 9. The CDR3 has 18 residues. CDR3 nucleotide sequence: TGTGCCAGCTCACAGGGACTAGCGGGAGGATTAGGCGACAATGAGCAGTTCTTC. Translated: CASSQGLAGGLGDNEQFF. The full variable domain, rest sourced from reference TRBV18 and TRBJ2-1, is NAGVMQNPRHLVRRRGQEARLRCSPMKGHSHVYWYRQLPEEGLKFMVYLQKENIIDESGMPKERFSAEFPKEGPSILRIQQVVRGDSAAYFCASSQGLAGGLGDNEQFFGPGTRLTVL.

This clone appeared a few times. This chain's CDR3 is CASSLGGHSNQPQHF. The CDR3 DNA is TGTGCCAGCAGCTTGGGGGGGCATAGCAATCAGCCCCAGCATTTT. The chain is built from TRBV5-6 and TRBJ1-5; perhaps TRBD1 as D (6 bases). The CDR3 spans 15 residues. V was clipped by 0 bases and J by 0 bases, with 7 bases between them. Germline-derived CDR1 and CDR2 are SGHDT and YYEEEE.

The chain has TRBV27 and TRBJ1-6; 7 bases fit TRBD1. This CDR3 has 14 amino acids. CDR1 MNHEY and CDR2 SMNVEV come from the germline V gene (reference sequence). Unmatched junction bases numbered 7, after V lost 6 bases and J lost 8 bases. The CDR3 DNA follows: TGTGCCAGCAGATCCGGGACAGTCTATTCACCCCTCCACTTT. Its translation: CASRSGTVYSPLHF.

The rearrangement uses TRBV5-4 and TRBJ2-5, with D possibly TRBD2 on 7 matching bases. Germline assignment: CDR1 SGHNT and CDR2 YYREEE (reference sequence). CDR3 size: 19 residues. The ends were cut back, 4 bases at V and 5 bases at J, with 30 bases in the middle. The CDR3 is CASSRPSAGALGGGETQYF. CDR3 sequence (DNA): TGTGCCAGCAGCCGCCCTTCCGCGGGGGCGCTAGGAGGGGGGGAGACCCAGTACTTC.

This clone showed up just once. J is TRBJ1-1 and V is TRBV9, with 7 nucleotides matching TRBD1. This CDR3 region has 16 residues. J was trimmed by 5 bases and V by 0 bases; bases with no gene match: 10. The V gene's germline CDR1 is SGDLS and CDR2 YYNGEE. The CDR3 nucleotides are TGTGCCAGCAGCGTAGCTTCAGTGACAGGGATAACTGAAGCTTTCTTT. Protein sequence: CASSVASVTGITEAFF.

This chain connects TRBV18 to TRBJ2-2; 7 bases fit TRBD2. CDR1 and CDR2 from the germline V gene are KGHSH and LQKENI. The CDR3 runs to 15 residues. J was trimmed by 0 bases and V by 6 bases; bases with no gene match: 4. CDR3 protein: CASSGGIANTGELFF. The CDR3, as DNA: TGTGCCAGCTCCGGGGGGATTGCGAACACCGGGGAGCTGTTTTTT.

V is TRBV4-1 and J is TRBJ2-2; no definite D call. Germline V gives CDR1 MGHRA, CDR2 YSYEKL. The length of the CDR3 is 16 residues. Between the trimmed V and J ends, which lost 3 bases and 5 bases, there was a span of 16 bases. As DNA, the CDR3 is TGCGCCAGCAGCCACATTGACTTAGTGGTAACCGGGGAGCTGTTTTTT. Its translation is CASSHIDLVVTGELFF.

The chain couples TRBV2 to TRBJ2-1; D might be TRBD1 (5 bases). The CDR3 length is 12 residues. Trimming took 3 bases from V and 10 from J, leaving 10 bases between them. Germline CDR1 reads SNHLY; CDR2 reads FYNNEI. In nucleotides, the CDR3 is TGTGCCAGCAGTGACAGGGTCCAAGAGCAGTTCTTC. Protein sequence: CASSDRVQEQFF.

The rearrangement links TRBV27 to TRBJ1-1; 9 positions match TRBD1. Germline CDR1 reads MNHEY; CDR2 reads SMNVEV (reference sequence). V lost 6 bases, J lost 4 bases, and 6 bases stayed unmatched. The CDR3 is 14 amino acids. CDR3 DNA: TGTGCCAGCAGCTTCGGGACAGGGCGCACTGAAGCTTTCTTT. Its protein product is CASSFGTGRTEAFF.

This clone was observed a few times. The chain is built from TRBV7-8 and TRBJ2-7; TRBD1 aligns across 8 bases. V dropped 5 bases and J dropped 2; count of bases not matched to a gene: 8. CDR3 length equals 15 residues. Germline V gives CDR1 SGHVS, CDR2 FQNEAQ. CDR3 DNA: TGTGCCAGCAGCCCGCGGACGACAGGGGCCTACGAGCAGTACTTC. Translation: CASSPRTTGAYEQYF. The full variable domain, in which reference TRBV7-8 and TRBJ2-7 provide the parts outside the CDR3, is GAGVSQSPRYKVAKRGQDVALRCDPISGHVSLFWYQQALGQGPEFLTYFQNEAQLDKSGLPSDRFFAERPEGSVSTLKIQRTQQEDSAVYLCASSPRTTGAYEQYFGPGTRLTVT.

DNA of the CDR3: TGCGCCAGCAGTGAATGGACAGGGGACTACGAGCAGTACTTC. Its protein product is CASSEWTGDYEQYF. V usage is TRBV10-1 and J usage is TRBJ2-7, with TRBD1 identical over 9 bases. Germline V gene sequence: CDR1 WNHNN, CDR2 SYGVQD (reference sequence). The CDR3 is 14 residues long. The junction had 3 bases not matched to a gene; V was cut back by 3 bases and J by 3 bases.

CDR3 bases: TGTGCCACCACCGACAGTAACTATGGCTACACCTTC. Its translation: CATTDSNYGYTF. The chain links TRBV28 to TRBJ1-2; the D gene is possibly TRBD1 (5 bases). The CDR3 spans 12 residues. CDR1 MDHEN and CDR2 SYDVKM come from the germline V gene. The V and J ends lost 10 bases and 1 base respectively, with 10 bases between them.

This clone is a singleton in its sample. V and J are TRBV5-7 and TRBJ2-7; 8 nucleotides line up with TRBD1. TRBV5-7 is an ORF for which the function is uncertain. The CDR3 totals 17 residues. CDR3 DNA: TGTGCCAGCAGCTTGACAGGACAGGGTGAATATAACTACAAGCAGTACGTC. Protein sequence: CASSLTGQGEYNYKQYV.

The rearrangement links TRBV19 to TRBJ1-2; 7 bases are a match to TRBD1. This CDR3 is built from 14 residues. V trimming: 0 bases; J trimming: 6 bases; junction bases outside the gene matches: 4. CDR1 LNHDA and CDR2 SQIVND come from the germline V gene (reference sequence). The CDR3, as DNA: TGTGCCAGTAGTATAGATACAGGGGAGGATGGCTACACCTTC. Amino acid sequence: CASSIDTGEDGYTF.

DNA for the CDR3: TGTGCCAGCAGTGGTCATAGCGGGAGGGCAAACATTCAGTACTTC. Translating gives CASSGHSGRANIQYF. V usage is TRBV2 and J usage is TRBJ2-4; 11 bases are a match to TRBD2. The J segment lost 6 bases and the V segment lost 4 bases, leaving 5 bases of the junction unmatched. The germline gives CDR1 SNHLY, CDR2 FYNNEI. CDR3 size: 15 residues.

The chain is built from TRBV5-1 and TRBJ1-3; 7 nucleotides align to TRBD1. CDR3 length: 14 amino acids. V lost 4 bases, J lost 7 bases, and 8 bases stayed unmatched. The germline V gene encodes CDR1 SGHRS and CDR2 YFSETQ. The DNA of the CDR3 is TGCGCCAGCAGCCTCGAGGCAGGGGGGAACACCATATATTTT. This codes for CASSLEAGGNTIYF. The full variable domain, in which reference TRBV5-1 and TRBJ1-3 provide the parts outside the CDR3, is KAGVTQTPRYLIKTRGQQVTLSCSPISGHRSVSWYQQTPGQGLQFLFEYFSETQRNKGNFPGRFSGRQFSNSRSEMNVSTLELGDSALYLCASSLEAGGNTIYFGEGSWLTVV.